Each of the 8 T cell receptor beta chains below was sequenced from the same sample in a study of vaccination and CD4 T cells after COVID-19. The time point is: late sampling 161 to 241 days after vaccination in a few convalescent patients. Sample treatment: approximately nine-day PBMC culture with coronavirus spike peptide pools or control peptides (ViraFEST assay). No antigen has been identified for these receptors. Cultured CD4+ T-cell DNA underwent Oncomine TCR Beta short-read sequencing. TCRdb re-called the PCR reads with MiXCR, one entry per CDR3 protein. Altogether about 21,000 distinct CDR3 sequences are present, 45% to 55% being singletons, with the ten largest covering about 12%. Sample: CD4+ T cells from blood, cultured in vitro, taken about 7 months after SARS-CoV-2 vaccination. Receptor source: a human donor who had recovered from COVID-19.

This clonotype was observed a handful of times. V and J are TRBV20-1 and TRBJ2-7; 9 positions agree with TRBD2. V was pared by 3 bases and J by 1 base, with 4 bases of the junction left unmatched. CDR1 is DFQATT and CDR2 is SNEGSKA in the germline V gene (reference sequence). The CDR3 has 14 amino acids. CDR3 residues: CSASSGSWSYEQYF. DNA of the CDR3: TGCAGTGCTAGTAGCGGGAGCTGGTCCTACGAGCAGTACTTC.

V usage is TRBV6-1 and J usage is TRBJ2-3; 10 bases line up with TRBD2. V trimming: 6 bases; J trimming: 4 bases; junction bases outside the gene matches: 4. The CDR3 loop spans 14 amino acids. The germline V gene has CDR1 MNHNS and CDR2 SASEGT. Here the CDR3 DNA reads TGTGCCAGCAGAGAGCGGGGGGGCCCAGATACGCAGTATTTT. Amino acids: CASRERGGPDTQYF.

The V gene is TRBV7-6, the J gene TRBJ1-6; 7 bases map to TRBD1. CDR1 is SGHVS and CDR2 is FNYEAQ in the germline V gene. This CDR3 spans 15 amino acids. V lost 3 bases, J lost 7 bases, and 6 bases stayed unmatched. As DNA, the CDR3 is TGTGCCAGCAGCTTTTCGGGACAGTCAAATTCACCCCTCCACTTT. Protein: CASSFSGQSNSPLHF.

This clonotype occurred a few times. This chain links TRBV20-1 with TRBJ2-5; 7 bases are a match to TRBD2. CDR3 size: 13 residues. With V trimmed by 6 bases and J by 1 base, 5 bases remained unmatched. Germline V gene sequence: CDR1 DFQATT, CDR2 SNEGSKA (reference sequence). The CDR3 spells CSAYPSGQETQYF. The DNA of the CDR3 is TGCAGTGCGTACCCTAGCGGCCAAGAGACCCAGTACTTC.

This clonotype appeared a few times. The rearrangement uses TRBV7-9 and TRBJ1-5; perhaps TRBD1 as D (5 bases). Germline loops: CDR1 SEHNR, CDR2 FQNEAQ (reference sequence). The germline V and J ends were trimmed by 5 bases and 7 bases, with 15 bases remaining between them. This CDR3 comprises 14 residues. As DNA, the CDR3 is TGTGCCAGCAGCATCGGGACCGGAGAGCAGCCCCAGCATTTT. Translated: CASSIGTGEQPQHF.

The chain combines TRBV20-1 with TRBJ2-5; 7 nucleotides match TRBD1. V dropped 6 bases and J dropped 3; count of bases not matched to a gene: 13. The CDR3 loop spans 15 amino acids. Germline loops: CDR1 DFQATT, CDR2 SNEGSKA (reference sequence). CDR3 protein: CSASSQGTAKETQYF. The DNA of the CDR3 is TGCAGTGCCAGCAGCCAGGGGACAGCGAAAGAGACCCAGTACTTC.

The table lists this clonotype with a few counts. This sequence joins TRBV7-2 and TRBJ1-5; D possibly corresponds to TRBD1 (5 bases). Germline V gene lookup returns CDR1 SGHTA and CDR2 FQGNSA. The CDR3 runs to 15 residues. V dropped 2 bases and J dropped 6 bases, with 14 bases sitting between them. For the CDR3, the DNA is TGTGCCAGCAGCTTATTATCCCTGGGGGGTCAGCCCCAGCATTTT. Translating gives CASSLLSLGGQPQHF.

The chain uses TRBV5-4 and TRBJ2-5; D ambiguous. CDR1 and CDR2 from the germline V gene are SGHNT and YYREEE (reference sequence). V lost 0 bases and J lost 1, with 7 bases in between. The CDR3 runs 14 residues. CDR3 bases: TGTGCCAGCAGCTTGGCCTCGATCCAAGAGACCCAGTACTTC. It is translated as CASSLASIQETQYF.